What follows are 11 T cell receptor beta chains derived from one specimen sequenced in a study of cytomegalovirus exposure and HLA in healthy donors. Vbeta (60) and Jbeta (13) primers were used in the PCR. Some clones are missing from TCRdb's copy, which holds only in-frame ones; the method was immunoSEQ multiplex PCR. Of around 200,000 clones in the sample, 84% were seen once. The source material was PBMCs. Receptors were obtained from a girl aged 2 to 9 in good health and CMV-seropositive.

CDR3 residues: CSVEAPGQGASEQYF. In DNA form, the CDR3 reads TGCAGCGTTGAAGCCCCGGGACAGGGGGCTTCCGAGCAGTACTTC. This sequence joins TRBV29-1 and TRBJ2-7; 12 bases fit TRBD1. CDR1 is SQVTM, CDR2 ANQGSEA, per germline. This CDR3 is built from 15 residues. With V trimmed by 1 base and J by 6 bases, 7 bases remained unmatched.

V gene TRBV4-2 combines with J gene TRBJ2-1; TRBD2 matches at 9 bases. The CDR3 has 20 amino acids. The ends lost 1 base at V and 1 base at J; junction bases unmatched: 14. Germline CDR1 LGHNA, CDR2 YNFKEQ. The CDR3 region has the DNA TGTGCCAGCAGCCAAGCAGGCGGGACTAGCTCCTCGGGGTCCTACAATGAGCAGTTCTTC. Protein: CASSQAGGTSSSGSYNEQFF.

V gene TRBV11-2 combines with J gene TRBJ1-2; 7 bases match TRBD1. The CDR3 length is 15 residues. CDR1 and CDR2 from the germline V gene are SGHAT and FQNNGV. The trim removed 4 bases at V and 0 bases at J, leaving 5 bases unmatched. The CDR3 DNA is TGTGCCAGCAGCTCCGGGACAGTAGCTAACTATGGCTACACCTTC. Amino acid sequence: CASSSGTVANYGYTF.

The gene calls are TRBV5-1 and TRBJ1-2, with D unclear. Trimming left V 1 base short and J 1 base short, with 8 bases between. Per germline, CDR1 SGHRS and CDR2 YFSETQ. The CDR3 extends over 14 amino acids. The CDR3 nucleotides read TGCGCCAGCAGCTTGATTAGTGTTAACTATGGCTACACCTTC. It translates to CASSLISVNYGYTF.

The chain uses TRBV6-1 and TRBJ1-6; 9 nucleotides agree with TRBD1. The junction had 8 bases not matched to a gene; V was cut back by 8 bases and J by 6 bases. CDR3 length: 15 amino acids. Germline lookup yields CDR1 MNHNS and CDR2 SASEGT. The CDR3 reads CASGQPGQGNSPLHF. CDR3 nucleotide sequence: TGTGCCAGCGGTCAACCGGGACAGGGTAATTCACCCCTCCACTTT.

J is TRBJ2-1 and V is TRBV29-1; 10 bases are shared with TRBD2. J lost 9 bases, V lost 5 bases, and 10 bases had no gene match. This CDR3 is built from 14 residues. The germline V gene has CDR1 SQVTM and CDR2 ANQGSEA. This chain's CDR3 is CSVRPSGRVSEQFF. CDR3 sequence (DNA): TGCAGCGTTCGTCCTAGCGGGAGAGTAAGTGAGCAGTTCTTC.

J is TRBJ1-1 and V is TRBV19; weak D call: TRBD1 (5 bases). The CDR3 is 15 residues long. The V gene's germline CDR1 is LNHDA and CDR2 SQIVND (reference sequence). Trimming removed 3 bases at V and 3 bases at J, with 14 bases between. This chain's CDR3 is CASSISQGLHTEAFF. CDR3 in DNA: TGTGCCAGTAGTATTAGTCAGGGCCTCCACACTGAAGCTTTCTTT.

The CDR3 coding sequence is TGTGCCAGCACCGGGACAGCCTACGAGCAGTACTTC. Its protein is CASTGTAYEQYF. This chain uses TRBV6-5 with TRBJ2-7; 7 bases fit TRBD1. Unmatched junction bases numbered 2, after V lost 7 bases and J lost 2 bases. Germline V lookup: CDR1 MNHEY, CDR2 SVGAGI. This CDR3 spans 12 amino acids.

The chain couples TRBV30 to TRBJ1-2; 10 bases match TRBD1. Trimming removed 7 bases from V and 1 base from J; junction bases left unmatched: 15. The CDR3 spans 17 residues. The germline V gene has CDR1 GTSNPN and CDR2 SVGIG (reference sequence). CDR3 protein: CASSNRDRGLFNYGYTF. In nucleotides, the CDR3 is TGTGCCTCCTCAAACCGGGACAGGGGACTATTTAACTATGGCTACACCTTC.

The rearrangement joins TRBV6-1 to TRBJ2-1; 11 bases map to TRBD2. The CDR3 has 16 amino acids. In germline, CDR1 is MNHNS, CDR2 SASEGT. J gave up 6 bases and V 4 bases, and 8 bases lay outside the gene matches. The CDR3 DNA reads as TGTGCCAGCAGTGCCTCTCGACTAGCGGGGTCCAATGAGCAGTTCTTC. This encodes CASSASRLAGSNEQFF.

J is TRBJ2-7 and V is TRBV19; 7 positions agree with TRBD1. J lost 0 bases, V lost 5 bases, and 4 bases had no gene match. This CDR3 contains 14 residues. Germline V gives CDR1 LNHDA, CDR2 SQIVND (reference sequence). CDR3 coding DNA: TGTGCCAGTAGTCGGACAGGTCTCTCCTACGAGCAGTACTTC. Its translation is CASSRTGLSYEQYF.